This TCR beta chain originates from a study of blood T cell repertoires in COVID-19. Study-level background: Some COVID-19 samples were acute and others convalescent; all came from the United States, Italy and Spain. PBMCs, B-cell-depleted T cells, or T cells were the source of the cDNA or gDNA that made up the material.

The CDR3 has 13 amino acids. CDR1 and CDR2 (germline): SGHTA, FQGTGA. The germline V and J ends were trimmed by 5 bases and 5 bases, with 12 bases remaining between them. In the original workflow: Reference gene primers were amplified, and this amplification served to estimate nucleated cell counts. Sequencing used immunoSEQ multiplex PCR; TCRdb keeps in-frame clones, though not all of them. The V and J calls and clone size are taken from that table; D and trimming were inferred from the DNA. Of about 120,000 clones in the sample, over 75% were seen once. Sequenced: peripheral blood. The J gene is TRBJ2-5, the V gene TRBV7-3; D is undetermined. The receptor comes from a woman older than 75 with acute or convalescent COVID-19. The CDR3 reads CASSLTRRETQYF. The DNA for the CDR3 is TGTGCCAGCAGCCTGACTCGCCGGGAGACCCAGTACTTC.